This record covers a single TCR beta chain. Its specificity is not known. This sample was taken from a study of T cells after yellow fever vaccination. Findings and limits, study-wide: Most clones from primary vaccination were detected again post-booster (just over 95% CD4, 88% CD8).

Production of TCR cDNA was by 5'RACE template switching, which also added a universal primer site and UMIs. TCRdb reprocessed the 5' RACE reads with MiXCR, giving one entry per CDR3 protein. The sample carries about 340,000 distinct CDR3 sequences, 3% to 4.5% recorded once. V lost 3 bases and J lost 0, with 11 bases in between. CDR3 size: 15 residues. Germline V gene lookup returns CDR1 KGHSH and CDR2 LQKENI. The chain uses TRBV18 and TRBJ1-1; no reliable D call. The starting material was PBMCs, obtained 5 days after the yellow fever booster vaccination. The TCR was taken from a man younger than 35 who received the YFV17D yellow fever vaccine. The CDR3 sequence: CASSPQETMNTEAFF. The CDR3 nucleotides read TGTGCCAGCTCACCTCAAGAAACGATGAACACTGAAGCTTTCTTT.